This T cell receptor beta chain stems from a study of blood T cell repertoires in COVID-19. Study background: T cells, B-cell-depleted T cells, or PBMCs provided the cDNA or gDNA that served as material.

Generated by immunoSEQ multiplex PCR, the TCRdb table keeps only in-frame clones and is missing some. The sample shows 150,000 or so clones, around 89% of them seen only once. Trimming took 6 bases from V and 1 from J, leaving 9 bases between them. Germline V gives CDR1 MNHEY, CDR2 SVGAGI. The CDR3 totals 13 residues. Participant age was roughly 18 to 95 years, and participants resided in about 25 US areas. Participants had their cohort set by participant-reported clinical history. This TCR was sampled from a woman aged 25 to 39 with acute COVID-19. The rearrangement uses TRBV6-5 and TRBJ2-5; D call uncertain. Sequenced material: PBMCs or T cells enriched from blood (not recorded which). CDR3 amino acids: CASRGFAQETQYF. DNA of the CDR3: TGTGCCAGCAGGGGCTTCGCCCAAGAGACCCAGTACTTC.